A selection of T cell receptor beta chains follows, all from one sample in a study of beta chain features in type 1 diabetes. The table came from immunoSEQ multiplex PCR; TCRdb's copy has only in-frame clones and leaves some out. The sample holds 140,000 to 150,000 clones, 10% seen once. The sequencing input was naive CD4+ T cells from blood. The receptors here all came from a man aged 18 to 29 in good health. The CDR3 runs from the conserved cysteine through the conserved F or W. Fields, in order: clone size, J gene, D gene, V gene, CDR3 protein, CDR3 DNA. A D gene is named only where the DNA matches it firmly. Expanded clones are given a class, and other clones once, few, many or no size at all.

>NA|TRBJ1-6|NA|TRBV27
CASSYSGQGNSPLHF
TGTGCCAGCAGTTACTCAGGGCAGGGTAACTCACCCCTCCACTTT
>NA|TRBJ1-2|TRBD1|TRBV6-1
CASRTGEGYGYTF
TGTGCCAGCAGGACAGGGGAGGGCTATGGCTACACCTTC
>few|TRBJ2-7|TRBD1|TRBV7-2
CASSFRDRGSYEQYF
TGTGCCAGCAGCTTTCGGGACAGGGGGTCCTACGAGCAGTACTTC
>many|TRBJ1-2|NA|TRBV30
CAWSERGNGYTF
TGTGCCTGGAGTGAGCGGGGGAACGGCTACACCTTC
>NA|TRBJ2-1|TRBD2|TRBV9
CASSVAQELAGVYEQFF
TGTGCCAGCAGCGTAGCCCAGGAGTTAGCGGGGGTTTATGAGCAGTTCTTC
>NA|TRBJ1-2|TRBD1|TRBV6-1
CASSEARTGSYGYTF
TGTGCCAGCAGTGAAGCCAGGACAGGCAGCTATGGCTACACCTTC
>NA|TRBJ2-5|NA|TRBV7-3
CASAEQGGETQYF
TGTGCCAGCGCCGAACAGGGTGGGGAGACCCAGTACTTC
>few|TRBJ1-2|TRBD1|TRBV7-9
CASSSGDRGGGGYTF
TGTGCCAGCAGCTCGGGGGACAGAGGTGGGGGTGGCTACACCTTC
>once|TRBJ1-6|TRBD1|TRBV7-2
CASSLVTGQGYSPLHF
TGTGCCAGCAGCTTAGTCACGGGACAGGGGTACTCACCCCTCCACTTT
>few|TRBJ2-1|TRBD2|TRBV2
CASRRGGGAGNEQFF
TGTGCCAGCAGACGGGGCGGGGGGGCCGGGAATGAGCAGTTCTTC
>NA|TRBJ2-7|TRBD1|TRBV2
CASSPGQGANEQYF
TGTGCCAGCAGTCCGGGACAGGGGGCAAACGAGCAGTACTTC
>NA|TRBJ2-1|TRBD2|TRBV9
CASSVPGGTYNEQFF
TGTGCCAGCAGCGTTCCGGGGGGTACCTACAATGAGCAGTTCTTC
>once|TRBJ2-3|TRBD2|TRBV19
CASSPGGRAQYF
TGTGCCAGTAGCCCGGGGGGGAGGGCGCAGTATTTT
>NA|TRBJ2-3|NA|TRBV4-3
CASSQDLGTDTQYF
TGCGCCAGCAGCCAAGATCTAGGCACAGATACGCAGTATTTT
>few|TRBJ1-2|NA|TRBV11-2
CASSLEAAGDRSTF
TGTGCCAGCAGCTTAGAAGCGGCAGGGGATCGTTCCACCTTC
>few|TRBJ1-6|NA|TRBV7-9
CASSGRGSDNSPLHF
TGTGCCAGCAGCGGCAGGGGCAGCGATAATTCACCCCTCCACTTT
>few|TRBJ2-2|TRBD2|TRBV7-3
CASSPLGRVTNTGELFF
TGTGCCAGCAGCCCCTTGGGGAGGGTTACGAACACCGGGGAGCTGTTTTTT
>few|TRBJ1-6|TRBD1|TRBV6-1
CASSSGTGQVSPLHF
TGTGCCAGCAGTTCTGGGACAGGTCAGGTTTCACCCCTCCACTTT
>NA|TRBJ2-3|NA|TRBV5-1
CASSFGQIGSTDTQYF
TGCGCCAGCAGCTTCGGACAGATAGGATCCACAGATACGCAGTATTTT
>few|TRBJ1-2|NA|TRBV7-6
CASSLDGTGNRLYGYTF
TGTGCCAGCAGCTTAGATGGAACAGGGAATCGCCTCTATGGCTACACCTTC
>many|TRBJ2-1|NA|TRBV7-9
CASSLGPTSAEQFF
TGTGCCAGCAGCTTAGGACCGACTAGTGCTGAGCAGTTCTTC
>NA|TRBJ2-5|TRBD2|TRBV5-1
CASRPGTSGQETQYF
TGCGCCAGCAGGCCCGGGACTAGCGGACAAGAGACCCAGTACTTC
>NA|TRBJ2-2|TRBD2|TRBV11-2
CASSLQASGGTGELFF
TGTGCCAGCAGCTTACAGGCTAGCGGGGGGACCGGGGAGCTGTTTTTT
>NA|TRBJ1-1|NA|TRBV10-3
CAISRGTEAFF
TGTGCCATTTCAAGGGGAACTGAAGCTTTCTTT
>NA|TRBJ2-4|NA|TRBV7-9
CASGAENIQYF
TGTGCCAGCGGGGCGGAAAACATTCAGTACTTC
>few|TRBJ2-3|NA|TRBV7-9
CVSSQFSRGTDTQYF
TGTGTCAGCAGCCAGTTTTCGCGGGGAACAGATACGCAGTATTTT
>many|TRBJ2-5|NA|TRBV9
CASSVVGGETQYF
TGTGCCAGCAGCGTAGTAGGAGGCGAGACCCAGTACTTC
>few|TRBJ1-5|NA|TRBV19
CASTTDMTQQPQHF
TGTGCCAGTACCACCGACATGACCCAACAGCCCCAGCATTTT
>NA|TRBJ2-3|TRBD2|TRBV9
CASTLGGGWTDTQYF
TGTGCCAGCACCCTCGGCGGGGGGTGGACAGATACGCAGTATTTT
>NA|TRBJ2-5|NA|TRBV6-5
CASSYSNTGLGETQYF
TGTGCCAGCAGTTACTCCAATACGGGACTCGGGGAGACCCAGTACTTC
>NA|TRBJ1-5|TRBD1|TRBV27
CASSSWGRDSSYSNQPQHF
TGTGCCAGCAGTTCTTGGGGCCGGGACAGCTCGTATAGCAATCAGCCCCAGCATTTT
>few|TRBJ2-5|TRBD2|TRBV9
CASSARGRARKETQYF
TGTGCCAGCAGCGCCCGAGGGAGGGCTAGAAAAGAGACCCAGTACTTC
>few|TRBJ2-1|NA|TRBV2
CASRIRELNNEQFF
TGTGCCAGCAGAATCCGGGAACTGAACAATGAGCAGTTCTTC
>NA|TRBJ2-7|TRBD2|TRBV7-2
CASSPTSGGGEQYF
TGTGCCAGCAGCCCGACTAGCGGGGGGGGAGAGCAGTACTTC
>NA|TRBJ2-3|TRBD2|TRBV5-1
CASSSLALGTDTQYF
TGCGCCAGCAGCTCACTAGCGCTCGGCACAGATACGCAGTATTTT
>NA|TRBJ2-2|NA|TRBV9
CASSVAPHLNTGELFF
TGTGCCAGCAGCGTAGCTCCACACCTGAACACCGGGGAGCTGTTTTTT
>NA|TRBJ2-7|TRBD2|TRBV7-2
CASSLGTSRPWSSYEQYF
TGTGCCAGCAGCTTAGGGACTAGTAGACCTTGGAGCTCCTACGAGCAGTACTTC
>NA|TRBJ2-7|TRBD1|TRBV4-1
CASSPGQGATYEQYF
TGCGCCAGCAGCCCTGGGCAGGGGGCCACCTACGAGCAGTACTTC
>NA|TRBJ1-4|NA|TRBV7-2
CASSLSYQAGELFF
TGTGCCAGCAGCTTAAGTTACCAGGCCGGGGAACTGTTTTTT
>few|TRBJ2-1|TRBD1|TRBV27
CASSLVGDRGRNEQFF
TGTGCCAGCAGTTTGGTGGGGGACAGGGGGCGGAATGAGCAGTTCTTC
>few|TRBJ1-2|TRBD1|TRBV7-6
CASSPRQGYGYTF
TGTGCCAGCAGCCCTAGACAGGGCTATGGCTACACCTTC
>few|TRBJ2-3|TRBD1|TRBV9
CASRSTGAPTDTQYF
TGTGCCAGCAGAAGTACAGGGGCCCCCACAGATACGCAGTATTTT
>NA|TRBJ1-2|NA|TRBV7-2
CASSPDRNYGYTF
TGTGCCAGCAGCCCCGACAGGAACTATGGCTACACCTTC
>NA|TRBJ2-1|NA|TRBV5-4
CASSRYAGYNEQFF
TGTGCCAGCAGCCGTTATGCAGGTTACAATGAGCAGTTCTTC